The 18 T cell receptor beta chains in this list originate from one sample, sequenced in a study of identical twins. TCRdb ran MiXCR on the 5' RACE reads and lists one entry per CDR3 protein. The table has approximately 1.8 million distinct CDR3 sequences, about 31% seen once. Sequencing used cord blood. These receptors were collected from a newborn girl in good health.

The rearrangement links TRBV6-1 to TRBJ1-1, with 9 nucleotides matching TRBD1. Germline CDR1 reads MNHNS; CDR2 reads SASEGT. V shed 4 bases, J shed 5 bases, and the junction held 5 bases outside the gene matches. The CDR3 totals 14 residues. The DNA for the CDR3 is TGTGCCAGCAGTGTGACAGGGGGGGGGACTGAAGCTTTCTTT. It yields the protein CASSVTGGGTEAFF.

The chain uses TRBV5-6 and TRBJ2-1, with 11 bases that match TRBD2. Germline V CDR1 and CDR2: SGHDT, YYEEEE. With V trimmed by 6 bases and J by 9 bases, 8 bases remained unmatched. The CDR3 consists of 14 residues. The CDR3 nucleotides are TGTGCCAGCATTCTAGCGGGAGGAGGGGGTGAGCAGTTCTTC. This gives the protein CASILAGGGGEQFF.

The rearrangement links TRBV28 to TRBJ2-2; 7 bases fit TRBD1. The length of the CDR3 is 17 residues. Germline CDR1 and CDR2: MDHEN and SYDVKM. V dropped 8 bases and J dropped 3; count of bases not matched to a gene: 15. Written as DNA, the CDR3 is TGTGCCAGCGTCAACAGGGGCCATGTTTTTGACACCGGGGAGCTGTTTTTT. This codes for CASVNRGHVFDTGELFF. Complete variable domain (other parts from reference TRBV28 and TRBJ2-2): DVKVTQSSRYLVKRTGEKVFLECVQDMDHENMFWYRQDPGLGLRLIYFSYDVKMKEKGDIPEGYSVSREKKERFSLILESASTNQTSMYLCASVNRGHVFDTGELFFGEGSRLTVL.

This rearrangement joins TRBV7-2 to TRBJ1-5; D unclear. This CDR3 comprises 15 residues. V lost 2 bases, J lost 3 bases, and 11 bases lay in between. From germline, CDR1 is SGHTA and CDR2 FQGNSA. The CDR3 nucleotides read TGTGCCAGCAGCTTAAGTCGGGATATCAATCAGCCCCAGCATTTT. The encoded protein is CASSLSRDINQPQHF.

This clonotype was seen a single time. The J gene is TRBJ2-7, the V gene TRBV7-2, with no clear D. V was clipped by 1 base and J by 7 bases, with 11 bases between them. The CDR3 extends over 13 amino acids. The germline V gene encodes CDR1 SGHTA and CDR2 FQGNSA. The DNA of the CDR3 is TGTGCCAGCAGCTTAGGGAAAGTGGGGGAGCAGTACTTC. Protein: CASSLGKVGEQYF. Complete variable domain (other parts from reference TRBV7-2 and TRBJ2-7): GAGVSQSPSNKVTEKGKDVELRCDPISGHTALYWYRQSLGQGLEFLIYFQGNSAPDKSGLPSDRFSAERTGGSVSTLTIQRTQQEDSAVYLCASSLGKVGEQYFGPGTRLTVT.

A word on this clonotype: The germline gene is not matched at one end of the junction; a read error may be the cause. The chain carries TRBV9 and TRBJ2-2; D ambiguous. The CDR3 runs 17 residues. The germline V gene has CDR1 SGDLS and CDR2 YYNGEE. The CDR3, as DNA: TGTGCTAGCAGCGTACGAGCAAGGGATGCGAACACCGGGGAGCTGTTTTTT. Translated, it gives CASSVRARDANTGELFF.

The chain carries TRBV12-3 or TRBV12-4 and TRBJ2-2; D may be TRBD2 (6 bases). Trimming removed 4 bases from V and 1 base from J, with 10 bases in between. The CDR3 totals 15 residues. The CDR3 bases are TGTGCCAGCAGTTCGGGACTCCTGAACACCGGGGAGCTGTTTTTT. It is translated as CASSSGLLNTGELFF.

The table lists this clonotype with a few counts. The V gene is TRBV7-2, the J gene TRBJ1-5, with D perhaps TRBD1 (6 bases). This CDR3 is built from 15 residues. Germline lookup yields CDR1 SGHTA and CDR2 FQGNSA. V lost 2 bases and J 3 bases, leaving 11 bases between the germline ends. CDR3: CASSLPGGINQPQHF. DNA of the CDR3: TGTGCCAGCAGCTTACCGGGGGGCATCAATCAGCCCCAGCATTTT.

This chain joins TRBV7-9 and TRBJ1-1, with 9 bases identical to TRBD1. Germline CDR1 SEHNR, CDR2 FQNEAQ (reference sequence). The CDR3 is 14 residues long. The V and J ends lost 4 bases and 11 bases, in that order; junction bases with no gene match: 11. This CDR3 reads CASSSSQGAPGAFF. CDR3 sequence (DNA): TGTGCCAGCAGCTCTTCACAGGGGGCGCCTGGGGCTTTCTTT.

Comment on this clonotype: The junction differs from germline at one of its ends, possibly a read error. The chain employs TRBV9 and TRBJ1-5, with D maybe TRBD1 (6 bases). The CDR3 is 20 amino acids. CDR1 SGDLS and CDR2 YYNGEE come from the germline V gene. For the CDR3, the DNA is TGCGCCAGCAGCGTAGTCCTAGAACTACCGACAGGATGGGGCAATCAGCCCCAGCATTTT. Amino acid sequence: CASSVVLELPTGWGNQPQHF.

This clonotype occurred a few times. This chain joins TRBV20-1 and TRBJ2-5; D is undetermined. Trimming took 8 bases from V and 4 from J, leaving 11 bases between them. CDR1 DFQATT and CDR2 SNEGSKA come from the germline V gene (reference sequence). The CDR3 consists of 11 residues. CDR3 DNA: TGCAGTTTCAGATCCCGAGAGACCCAGTACTTC. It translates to CSFRSRETQYF.

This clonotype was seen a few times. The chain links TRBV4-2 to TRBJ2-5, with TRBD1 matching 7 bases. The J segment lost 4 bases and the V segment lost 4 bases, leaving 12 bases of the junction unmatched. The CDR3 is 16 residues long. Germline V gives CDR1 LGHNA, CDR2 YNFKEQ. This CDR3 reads CASSPLDRVEGETQYF. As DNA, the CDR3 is TGTGCCAGCAGCCCTCTCGACAGGGTAGAAGGAGAGACCCAGTACTTC.

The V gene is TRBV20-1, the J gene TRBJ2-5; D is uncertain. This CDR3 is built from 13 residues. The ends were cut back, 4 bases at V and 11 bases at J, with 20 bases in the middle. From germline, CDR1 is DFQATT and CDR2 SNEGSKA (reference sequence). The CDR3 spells CSATAGSYNEQYF. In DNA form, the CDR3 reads TGCAGTGCTACGGCCGGCTCCTACAATGAGCAGTACTTC.

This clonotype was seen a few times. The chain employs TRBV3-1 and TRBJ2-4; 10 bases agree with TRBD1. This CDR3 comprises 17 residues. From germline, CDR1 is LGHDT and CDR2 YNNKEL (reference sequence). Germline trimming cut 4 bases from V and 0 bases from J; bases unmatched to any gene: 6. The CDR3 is CASSPLDRGLAKNIQYF. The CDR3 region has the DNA TGTGCCAGCAGCCCCCTCGACAGGGGGCTAGCCAAAAACATTCAGTACTTC.

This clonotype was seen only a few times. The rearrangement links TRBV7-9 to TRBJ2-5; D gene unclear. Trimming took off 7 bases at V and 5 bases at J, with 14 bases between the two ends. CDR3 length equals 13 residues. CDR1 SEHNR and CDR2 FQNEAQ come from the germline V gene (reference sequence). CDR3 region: CASTLGQDETQYF. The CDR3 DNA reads TGTGCCAGCACACTGGGCCAGGACGAGACCCAGTACTTC. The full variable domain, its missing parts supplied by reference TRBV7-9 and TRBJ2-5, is DTGVSQNPRHKITKRGQNVTFRCDPISEHNRLYWYRQTLGQGPEFLTYFQNEAQLEKSRLLSDRFSAERPKGSFSTLEIQRTEQGDSAMYLCASTLGQDETQYFGPGTRLLVL.

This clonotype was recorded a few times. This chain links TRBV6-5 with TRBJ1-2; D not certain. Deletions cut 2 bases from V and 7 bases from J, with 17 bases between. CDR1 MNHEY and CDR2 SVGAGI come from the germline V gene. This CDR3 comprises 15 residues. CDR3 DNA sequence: TGTGCCAGCAGTTACGACGGAAAGGTAGTATCTGGCTACACCTTC. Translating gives CASSYDGKVVSGYTF.

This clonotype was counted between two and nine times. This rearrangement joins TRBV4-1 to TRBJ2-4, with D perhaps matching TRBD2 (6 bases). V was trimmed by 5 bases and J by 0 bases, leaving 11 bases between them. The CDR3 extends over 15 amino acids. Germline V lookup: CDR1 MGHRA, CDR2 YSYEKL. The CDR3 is CASSAGPQAKNIQYF. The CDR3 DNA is TGCGCCAGCAGCGCGGGACCACAAGCCAAAAACATTCAGTACTTC.

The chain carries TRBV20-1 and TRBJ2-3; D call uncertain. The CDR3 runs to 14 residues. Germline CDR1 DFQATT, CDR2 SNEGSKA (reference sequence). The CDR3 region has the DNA TGCAGCCCTGAAATAGGCAGAAGCACAGATACGCAGTATTTT. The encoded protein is CSPEIGRSTDTQYF.